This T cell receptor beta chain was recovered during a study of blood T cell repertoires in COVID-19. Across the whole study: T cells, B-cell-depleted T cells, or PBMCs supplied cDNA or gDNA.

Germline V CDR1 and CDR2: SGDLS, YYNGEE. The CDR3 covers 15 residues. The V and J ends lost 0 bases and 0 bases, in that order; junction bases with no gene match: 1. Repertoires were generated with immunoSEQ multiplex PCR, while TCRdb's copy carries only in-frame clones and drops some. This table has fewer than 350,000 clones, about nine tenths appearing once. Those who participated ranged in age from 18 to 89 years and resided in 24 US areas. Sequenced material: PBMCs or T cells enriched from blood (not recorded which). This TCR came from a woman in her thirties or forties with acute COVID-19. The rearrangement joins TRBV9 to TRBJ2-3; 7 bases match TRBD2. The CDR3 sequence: CASSVGLASTDTQYF. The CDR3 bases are TGTGCCAGCAGCGTAGGACTAGCTAGCACAGATACGCAGTATTTT.